The 31 T cell receptor beta chains below were found in one sample sequenced in a study of OX40 agonist ivuxolimab in advanced cancers. Generated by immunoSEQ multiplex PCR, the TCRdb table keeps only in-frame clones and is missing some. The sample lists some 77,000 clones; approximately 92% were seen once. The sample here was CD4+ or CD8+ T cells sorted from blood, taken in a trial of the OX40 agonist ivuxolimab. Receptor source: an adult with an advanced solid tumor such as melanoma, head and neck, liver or kidney cancer.

The V and J genes are TRBV6-5 and TRBJ1-1, with 7 bases fitting TRBD1. Per germline, CDR1 MNHEY and CDR2 SVGAGI. The ends lost 0 bases at V and 10 bases at J; junction bases unmatched: 11. The CDR3 loop spans 15 amino acids. The CDR3 coding sequence is TGTGCCAGCAGTTACTCCCGGGACAGCTTGAGGGTAGCTTTCTTT. Translation gives CASSYSRDSLRVAFF.

The genes are TRBV7-6 and TRBJ2-7; possibly TRBD1 or TRBD2 for D (5 bases each). V shed 5 bases and J shed 3 bases, with 14 bases lying between them. The germline CDR1 and CDR2 sequences are SGHVS and FNYEAQ. The CDR3 length is 14 residues. This CDR3 reads CASSRSGPSYEQYF. CDR3 DNA: TGTGCCAGCAGCCGATCGGGACCGAGCTACGAGCAGTACTTC.

The chain combines TRBV6-1 with TRBJ2-7; D remains unclear. Germline-derived CDR1 and CDR2 are MNHNS and SASEGT. Trimming left V 1 base short and J 5 bases short, with 12 bases between. The CDR3 contains 14 residues. The CDR3 bases are TGTGCCAGCAGTGAAGACGGTCGGCAAAACGAGCAGTACTTC. It encodes CASSEDGRQNEQYF.

The chain has TRBV6-6 and TRBJ1-3, with TRBD1 identical over 10 bases. Germline CDR1 is MNHNY and CDR2 is SVGAGI (reference sequence). The CDR3 has 16 amino acids. The J segment lost 5 bases and the V segment lost 4 bases, leaving 8 bases of the junction unmatched. In DNA, the CDR3 is TGTGCCAGCAGTTCCACTCCGGGACAGGGGAGAAACACCATATATTTT. This sequence encodes CASSSTPGQGRNTIYF.

The rearrangement joins TRBV9 to TRBJ2-1; 11 bases are a match to TRBD2. There are 15 residues in the CDR3. V lost 5 bases to trimming and J lost 4 bases; unmatched junction nucleotides: 5. Looked up from germline, CDR1 is SGDLS and CDR2 is YYNGEE. The CDR3 protein is CASSLPSGGYNEQFF. Written as DNA, the CDR3 is TGTGCCAGCAGTCTTCCTAGCGGGGGGTACAATGAGCAGTTCTTC.

The rearrangement links TRBV9 to TRBJ2-7; D assignment may be TRBD1 or TRBD2 (5 bases each). The CDR3 spans 18 residues. Trimming stripped 3 bases from V and 0 bases from J, with 22 bases between. Germline loops: CDR1 SGDLS, CDR2 YYNGEE. The CDR3 protein is CASSGEGMGKTYSYEQYF. CDR3 nucleotides: TGTGCCAGCAGCGGAGAGGGGATGGGAAAGACCTACTCCTACGAGCAGTACTTC.

The chain links TRBV27 to TRBJ2-7, with D perhaps given as TRBD1 or TRBD2 (5 bases each). CDR1 MNHEY and CDR2 SMNVEV come from the germline V gene (reference sequence). V was pared by 6 bases and J by 5 bases, with 23 bases between. This CDR3 is built from 16 residues. In DNA form, the CDR3 reads TGTGCCAGCAGCTCAGTCGGGGACCCGATTTTGGACGAGCAGTACTTC. Its translation: CASSSVGDPILDEQYF.

The chain couples TRBV7-9 to TRBJ2-7, with TRBD2 matching over 7 bases. In germline, CDR1 is SEHNR, CDR2 FQNEAQ (reference sequence). The CDR3 extends over 12 amino acids. The trim removed 7 bases at V and 3 bases at J, leaving 3 bases unmatched. The CDR3 is CASTTGGYEQYF. The CDR3 coding sequence is TGTGCCAGCACCACGGGGGGCTACGAGCAGTACTTC.

The chain recombines TRBV27 with TRBJ2-1, with unresolved D. Per germline, CDR1 MNHEY and CDR2 SMNVEV (reference sequence). The CDR3 consists of 12 residues. The V end was cut by 3 bases, the J end by 7 bases, with 7 bases between. The CDR3 loop reads CASSLNWNEQFF. As DNA, the CDR3 is TGTGCCAGCAGTTTGAATTGGAATGAGCAGTTCTTC.

The rearrangement links TRBV7-6 to TRBJ2-2; possibly TRBD1 or TRBD2 for D (5 bases each). Germline assignment: CDR1 SGHVS and CDR2 FNYEAQ. The CDR3 extends over 15 amino acids. V lost 2 bases, J lost 4 bases, and 11 bases lay in between. DNA for the CDR3: TGTGCCAGCAGCTTAATTGGGGGATTCACCGGGGAGCTGTTTTTT. Translated, it gives CASSLIGGFTGELFF.

The chain carries TRBV7-8 and TRBJ1-4, with D possibly matching TRBD1 (6 bases). V shed 1 base and J shed 3 bases, with 9 bases lying between them. This CDR3 spans 15 amino acids. Germline values: CDR1 SGHVS, CDR2 FQNEAQ. Written as DNA, the CDR3 is TGTGCCAGCAGCTTAGGCAGGGGTGCTAATGAAAAACTGTTTTTT. Protein: CASSLGRGANEKLFF.

By share, this clone ranks as medium-sized. V gene TRBV18 combines with J gene TRBJ2-1; 10 bases agree with TRBD1. Germline trimming cut 5 bases from V and 6 bases from J; bases unmatched to any gene: 7. Germline assignment: CDR1 KGHSH and CDR2 LQKENI. This CDR3 contains 15 residues. The CDR3 coding sequence is TGTGCCAGCTCAACCCGGGACAGGGGCAGCAATGAGCAGTTCTTC. Translated, it gives CASSTRDRGSNEQFF.

This clone was counted a single time. The genes are TRBV5-1 and TRBJ1-6; D may be TRBD1 (5 bases). Germline V lookup: CDR1 SGHRS, CDR2 YFSETQ. The CDR3 loop spans 15 amino acids. Between the trimmed V and J ends, which lost 0 bases and 9 bases, there was a span of 13 bases. Here the CDR3 DNA reads TGCGCCAGCAGCTTGGATCCAGGGTACGGTTCACCCCTCCACTTT. It specifies CASSLDPGYGSPLHF.

The V call is TRBV13, the J call TRBJ2-7, with TRBD2 matching 10 bases. Looked up from germline, CDR1 is PRHDT and CDR2 is FYEKMQ (reference sequence). The trim removed 5 bases at V and 2 bases at J, leaving 6 bases unmatched. The CDR3 totals 15 residues. The CDR3 loop reads CASSPGLAETYEQYF. The CDR3 DNA reads as TGTGCCAGCAGCCCAGGACTAGCGGAGACCTACGAGCAGTACTTC.

As DNA, the CDR3 is TGTGCCAGCACCCCTGACGACAGGGGGTTTGAAAAACTGTTTTTT. Translating gives CASTPDDRGFEKLFF. The chain has TRBV9 and TRBJ1-4; 9 nucleotides agree with TRBD1. J lost 7 bases, V lost 6 bases, and 10 bases had no gene match. Per the germline V gene, CDR1 is SGDLS and CDR2 is YYNGEE. The CDR3 length is 15 residues.

V and J are TRBV27 and TRBJ1-1; perhaps TRBD1 as D (5 bases). CDR1 is MNHEY, CDR2 SMNVEV, per germline (reference sequence). V shed 2 bases and J shed 5 bases, with 15 bases lying between them. The CDR3 is 15 amino acids. The CDR3 is CASSLGGFKWTEAFF. The CDR3 DNA reads TGTGCCAGCAGTTTAGGGGGGTTCAAGTGGACTGAAGCTTTCTTT.

In its sample, this clone was seen once. The sample has other DNA sequences that encode this CDR3 too. The rearrangement joins TRBV7-9 to TRBJ1-5; D remains unclear. The germline gives CDR1 SEHNR, CDR2 FQNEAQ (reference sequence). CDR3 length: 14 amino acids. V gave up 1 base and J gave up 3 bases, with 7 bases separating them. Here the CDR3 DNA reads TGTGCCAGCAGCTTAGGGGGTTTCAATCAGCCCCAGCATTTT. Encoded protein: CASSLGGFNQPQHF.

This sequence joins TRBV27 and TRBJ2-7; 7 bases match TRBD2. Germline loops: CDR1 MNHEY, CDR2 SMNVEV (reference sequence). J lost 2 bases, V lost 5 bases, and 12 bases had no gene match. The CDR3 is 16 residues long. The CDR3 nucleotides read TGTGCCAGCAGTCCCCTCGCTAGCGGAGGGGCCTACGAGCAGTACTTC. Its translation is CASSPLASGGAYEQYF.

The V call is TRBV5-1, the J call TRBJ2-3; 9 bases are shared with TRBD2. This CDR3 has 16 amino acids. V shed 6 bases, J shed 2 bases, and the junction held 10 bases outside the gene matches. Germline CDR1 SGHRS, CDR2 YFSETQ. The CDR3 coding sequence is TGCGCCAGCACCGTGGTCCCTAGCGGGGACACAGATACGCAGTATTTT. Protein sequence: CASTVVPSGDTDTQYF.

V usage is TRBV7-9 and J usage is TRBJ2-1; 13 bases match TRBD2. There are 17 residues in the CDR3. With V trimmed by 3 bases and J by 2 bases, 4 bases remained unmatched. Germline V gene sequence: CDR1 SEHNR, CDR2 FQNEAQ (reference sequence). This CDR3 reads CASSLTSGGMAYNEQFF. The CDR3 bases are TGTGCCAGCAGCTTGACTAGCGGGGGGATGGCCTACAATGAGCAGTTCTTC.

The rearrangement joins TRBV13 to TRBJ1-5, with TRBD1 matching over 10 bases. The CDR3 contains 16 residues. In germline, CDR1 is PRHDT, CDR2 FYEKMQ (reference sequence). With V trimmed by 5 bases and J by 3 bases, 7 bases remained unmatched. The CDR3 region has the DNA TGTGCCAGCAGCCACCGGGACAGGGGCCCCAATCAGCCCCAGCATTTT. Amino acid sequence: CASSHRDRGPNQPQHF.

This clone was recorded many times. The chain joins TRBV6-5 to TRBJ2-1; D may be TRBD1 (6 bases). V gave up 4 bases and J gave up 11 bases, with 9 bases separating them. The germline V gene encodes CDR1 MNHEY and CDR2 SVGAGI. The CDR3 contains 11 residues. The CDR3 DNA follows: TGTGCCAGCAGTTCTGGGACACAGCAGTTCTTC. Translating gives CASSSGTQQFF.

For the CDR3, the DNA is TGTGCCAGCAGTGTATGGGGATACGCCGGGGAGCTGTTTTTT. It translates to CASSVWGYAGELFF. J is TRBJ2-2 and V is TRBV25-1; no firm D call. Germline loops: CDR1 MGHDK, CDR2 SYGVNS. This CDR3 region has 14 residues. Trimming cost V 4 bases and J 6 bases, with 12 bases left between them.

The CDR3 bases are TGTGCCTGGAGTACCGGGACACTGAACACTGAAGCTTTCTTT. It encodes CAWSTGTLNTEAFF. The chain employs TRBV30 and TRBJ1-1, with a possible D match to TRBD1 (6 bases). The CDR3 is 14 residues long. V was shortened by 2 bases and J by 0 bases, with 10 bases between the two germline ends. Germline lookup yields CDR1 GTSNPN and CDR2 SVGIG (reference sequence). The variable domain in full, with the rest retrieved from reference TRBV30 and TRBJ1-1, is SQTIHQWPATLVQPVGSPLSLECTVEGTSNPNLYWYRQAAGRGLQLLFYSVGIGQISSEVPQNLSASRPQDRQFILSSKKLLLSDSGFYLCAWSTGTLNTEAFFGQGTRLTVV.

The rearrangement uses TRBV4-1 and TRBJ1-1; 7 bases are a match to TRBD1. V lost 4 bases and J lost 1; bases outside the gene matches: 6. Germline values: CDR1 MGHRA, CDR2 YSYEKL. The CDR3 consists of 15 residues. CDR3 sequence reads: CASSPRGTANTEAFF. The DNA for the CDR3 is TGCGCCAGCAGCCCAAGAGGGACAGCGAACACTGAAGCTTTCTTT.

V and J are TRBV5-5 and TRBJ2-5, with 9 bases fitting TRBD2. This CDR3 region has 14 residues. J gave up 4 bases and V 4 bases, and 5 bases lay outside the gene matches. CDR1 and CDR2 (germline): SGHKS, YYEKEE (reference sequence). For the CDR3, the DNA is TGTGCCAGCAGCCTTAGCGGGGGCGGAGAGACCCAGTACTTC. Translating it yields CASSLSGGGETQYF.

This clone was counted a single time. CDR3 DNA sequence: TGTGCCAGCAGTGACCCTCTGGATGAGCAGTTCTTC. This translates into CASSDPLDEQFF. The rearrangement joins TRBV6-4 to TRBJ2-1; D not certain. Germline V gives CDR1 MRHNA, CDR2 SNTAGT. The V gene lost 2 bases and the J gene lost 8 bases, with 7 bases spanning the gap. The length of the CDR3 is 12 residues.

The genes are TRBV27 and TRBJ1-6; unclear D gene. CDR3 size: 14 residues. Germline V gives CDR1 MNHEY, CDR2 SMNVEV (reference sequence). Trimming took off 8 bases at V and 6 bases at J, with 14 bases between the two ends. The CDR3 region is CASGLQASNSPLHF. For the CDR3, the DNA is TGTGCCAGCGGACTCCAGGCCTCTAATTCACCCCTCCACTTT.

A remark on this clone: This may be a read error: a much more frequent sequence differs by one nucleotide. V gene TRBV7-2 combines with J gene TRBJ1-1; no firm D call. V lost 1 base, J lost 1 base, and 4 bases lay in between. The CDR3 covers 13 residues. Germline V gene sequence: CDR1 SGHTA, CDR2 FQGNSA. CDR3 nucleotide sequence: TGTGCCAGCAGCTTAGGAACGAACACTGAAGCTTTCTTT. This gives the protein CASSLGTNTEAFF.

This chain connects TRBV7-8 to TRBJ1-5; 9 nucleotides line up with TRBD1. Per germline, CDR1 SGHVS and CDR2 FQNEAQ. The V and J ends lost 4 bases and 4 bases, in that order; junction bases with no gene match: 8. This CDR3 comprises 16 residues. This chain's CDR3 is CASSSPDRGKNQPQHF. The CDR3 bases are TGTGCCAGCAGCTCACCGGACAGGGGAAAAAATCAGCCCCAGCATTTT.

V gene TRBV9 combines with J gene TRBJ2-7; the D gene is possibly TRBD1 (5 bases). The CDR3 totals 14 residues. The germline V and J ends were trimmed by 4 bases and 6 bases, with 17 bases remaining between them. CDR1 is SGDLS, CDR2 YYNGEE, per germline. The CDR3 sequence is CASSPSWGNPEQYF. The CDR3 region has the DNA TGTGCCAGCAGCCCAAGCTGGGGCAACCCCGAGCAGTACTTC.